These 29 T cell receptor beta chains were all obtained from the same sample, sequenced in a study of CD8 T cells in ankylosing spondylitis. TCRdb processed the 5' RACE reads anew with MiXCR; each CDR3 protein has one entry. The sample yields some 220,000 distinct CDR3 sequences, 8% to 11% seen once. The sample consisted of blood, either unsorted or a sorted T cell fraction (not recorded which). The receptors were sampled from a male donor with ankylosing spondylitis or in good health (not recorded which).

The chain recombines TRBV5-1 with TRBJ2-1; 7 bases align to TRBD1. With V trimmed by 3 bases and J by 4 bases, 4 bases remained unmatched. Germline V CDR1 and CDR2: SGHRS, YFSETQ. The CDR3 extends over 14 amino acids. CDR3 loop: CASSSPGQYNEQFF. CDR3 bases: TGCGCCAGCAGCTCACCGGGACAGTACAATGAGCAGTTCTTC.

This clonotype has ten or more counts. The chain uses TRBV5-1 and TRBJ2-3, with 7 bases that match TRBD1. The CDR3 spans 14 residues. V lost 0 bases to trimming and J lost 6 bases; unmatched junction nucleotides: 4. Germline assignment: CDR1 SGHRS and CDR2 YFSETQ. CDR3 sequence (DNA): TGCGCCAGCAGCTTGGCTAGGACAGGCGATACGCAGTATTTT. Its protein is CASSLARTGDTQYF.

In the case of this clonotype: One end of the junction fails to match germline, which may point to a read error. The chain recombines TRBV10-3 with TRBJ2-1; D tentatively fits TRBD1 or TRBD2 (5 bases each). Per germline, CDR1 ENHRY and CDR2 SYGVKD. This CDR3 has 13 amino acids. The CDR3 reads CAISEGTYNEQFF. The CDR3 DNA reads TGTGCCATCAGTGAGGGGACCTATAATGAGCAGTTCTTC.

In regard to this clonotype: A much bigger clone sits one base away, suggesting this may be a read error. V is TRBV30 and J is TRBJ2-2; D gene ambiguous. Germline CDR1 and CDR2: GTSNPN and SVGIG (reference sequence). The CDR3 is made up of 14 amino acids. As DNA, the CDR3 is TGTGTCTGGACGGGTAGGATCGAAACCGGGGAGCTGTTTTTT. Amino acids: CVWTGRIETGELFF.

About this clonotype: Given a much more abundant clone one base away, this may be a read error. The conserved final phenylalanine or tryptophan is absent from the CDR3, which likely points to a read error. V gene TRBV6-6 combines with J gene TRBJ2-1, with D unresolved. Germline loops: CDR1 MNHNY, CDR2 SVGAGI (reference sequence). The CDR3 has 10 amino acids. For the CDR3, the DNA is TGTGCCAGCGGTTACAATGAGCAGTTCTAC. It codes for CASGYNEQFY.

This clonotype showed up many times. J is TRBJ2-2 and V is TRBV27; maybe TRBD1 (7 bases). CDR1 and CDR2 from the germline V gene are MNHEY and SMNVEV (reference sequence). Trimming stripped 2 bases from V and 4 bases from J, with 23 bases between. The CDR3 extends over 19 amino acids. The CDR3 region is CASSLAGQVWGGGTGELFF. Written as DNA, the CDR3 is TGTGCCAGCAGTTTAGCCGGACAGGTATGGGGAGGAGGCACCGGGGAGCTGTTTTTT.

This clonotype was seen a few times. J is TRBJ2-5 and V is TRBV7-9; D not certain. CDR1 and CDR2 from the germline V gene are SEHNR and FQNEAQ (reference sequence). The ends were cut back, 3 bases at V and 5 bases at J, with 10 bases in the middle. The CDR3 covers 13 residues. The CDR3 DNA reads TGTGCCAGCAGCTTCCCCCCGACCGAGACCCAGTACTTC. Its translation is CASSFPPTETQYF.

Many counts were recorded for this clonotype. The V and J genes are TRBV20-1 and TRBJ1-1; the match to TRBD1 covers 7 bases. The ends lost 2 bases at V and 3 bases at J; junction bases unmatched: 0. The CDR3 extends over 12 amino acids. Germline V lookup: CDR1 DFQATT, CDR2 SNEGSKA (reference sequence). In DNA, the CDR3 is TGCAGTGCTAGACAGGGGGACACTGAAGCTTTCTTT. Its protein is CSARQGDTEAFF.

In this sample, this clonotype turned up many times. V gene TRBV4-1 combines with J gene TRBJ2-3; D ambiguous. Germline-derived CDR1 and CDR2 are MGHRA and YSYEKL. V gave up 1 base and J gave up 4 bases, with 9 bases separating them. The CDR3 is 14 amino acids. CDR3 in amino acids: CASSQASNPDTQYF. CDR3 DNA sequence: TGCGCCAGCAGCCAAGCCTCGAACCCAGATACGCAGTATTTT.

Regarding this clonotype: A much larger clone differs from this one at a single base, so this may be a read error. The chain is built from TRBV20-1 and TRBJ2-4, with 12 bases identical to TRBD1. Germline assignment: CDR1 DFQATT and CDR2 SNEGSKA (reference sequence). The CDR3 runs to 17 residues. In DNA form, the CDR3 reads TGCTGTGCCCCGGGACAGGGGGCTAGCGGGGTTAAAAACATTCAGTACTTC. This gives the protein CCAPGQGASGVKNIQYF.

This clonotype showed up many times. This chain connects TRBV5-5 to TRBJ2-7, with TRBD2 as a possible D gene (5 bases). Germline loops: CDR1 SGHKS, CDR2 YYEKEE (reference sequence). CDR3 length equals 15 residues. V lost 0 bases and J lost 2, with 12 bases in between. The CDR3 region has the DNA TGTGCCAGCAGCTTGGTTGGAGGCGCGGCCTACGAGCAGTACTTC. Translating gives CASSLVGGAAYEQYF. The full variable domain, its missing parts supplied by reference TRBV5-5 and TRBJ2-7, is DAGVTQSPTHLIKTRGQQVTLRCSPISGHKSVSWYQQVLGQGPQFIFQYYEKEERGRGNFPDRFSARQFPNYSSELNVNALLLGDSALYLCASSLVGGAAYEQYFGPGTRLTVT.

This clonotype was picked up many times. CDR3 sequence (DNA): TGTGCCAGCAAGGCGGGGGAGAACACTGAAGCTTTCTTT. It yields the protein CASKAGENTEAFF. V gene TRBV7-7 combines with J gene TRBJ1-1, with a possible D match to TRBD1 (5 bases). The germline CDR1 and CDR2 sequences are SSHAT and FNYEAQ (reference sequence). This CDR3 region has 13 residues. Trimming removed 7 bases at V and 1 base at J, with 10 bases between.

In the case of this clonotype: A clone one base away is much larger, so this may be a read error. J is TRBJ1-2 and V is TRBV6-1; maybe TRBD1 (5 bases). The CDR3 is 12 residues long. Germline assignment: CDR1 MNHNS and CDR2 SASEGT. CDR3 residues: CTSTDSPYGYTF. The DNA for the CDR3 is TGTACCAGCACTGACAGCCCGTATGGCTACACCTTC.

This clonotype appeared many times. CDR3 sequence reads: CSARDLAESTDTQYF. CDR3 nucleotide sequence: TGCAGTGCTAGAGATTTAGCGGAGAGCACAGATACGCAGTATTTT. The rearrangement joins TRBV20-1 to TRBJ2-3, with D possibly being TRBD2 (6 bases). Germline CDR1 and CDR2: DFQATT and SNEGSKA (reference sequence). The CDR3 consists of 15 residues. V lost 0 bases, J lost 0 bases, and 10 bases lay in between.

The chain uses TRBV6-5 and TRBJ2-4; TRBD1 is a possible D gene (6 bases). Germline loops: CDR1 MNHEY, CDR2 SVGAGI. This CDR3 has 19 residues. V was pared by 0 bases and J by 0 bases, with 18 bases between. CDR3 loop: CASSYSITRATGAKNIQYF. For the CDR3, the DNA is TGTGCCAGCAGTTACTCTATAACTCGCGCGACAGGAGCCAAAAACATTCAGTACTTC.

V and J are TRBV2 and TRBJ2-3; D is perhaps TRBD2 (5 bases). CDR1 is SNHLY and CDR2 is FYNNEI in the germline V gene. Trimming left V 10 bases short and J 0 bases short, with 20 bases between. The CDR3 consists of 16 residues. The CDR3 is CATPRGADYSTDTQYF. The CDR3 region has the DNA TGTGCCACCCCACGGGGAGCGGATTATAGCACAGATACGCAGTATTTT. Drawing the rest from reference TRBV2 and TRBJ2-3, the complete variable domain is EPEVTQTPSHQVTQMGQEVILRCVPISNHLYFYWYRQILGQKVEFLVSFYNNEISEKSEIFDDQFSVERPDGSNFTLKIRSTKLEDSAMYFCATPRGADYSTDTQYFGPGTRLTVL.

The chain couples TRBV30 to TRBJ1-3; D unresolved. The CDR3 consists of 18 residues. Germline-derived CDR1 and CDR2 are GTSNPN and SVGIG (reference sequence). Between the trimmed V and J ends, which lost 2 bases and 0 bases, there was a span of 20 bases. This CDR3 reads CAWSPFAGSSFSGNTIYF. DNA for the CDR3: TGTGCCTGGAGTCCCTTCGCCGGGAGCTCGTTCTCTGGAAACACCATATATTTT.

This clonotype was picked up many times. The chain couples TRBV6-5 to TRBJ2-1; D remains ambiguous. The CDR3 contains 13 residues. The V end was cut by 6 bases, the J end by 9 bases, with 15 bases between. The germline V gene has CDR1 MNHEY and CDR2 SVGAGI. The CDR3 protein is CASRLGRDGEQFF. CDR3 DNA: TGTGCCAGCAGACTGGGCCGAGATGGTGAGCAGTTCTTC.

V usage is TRBV19 and J usage is TRBJ2-7; D ambiguous. The germline V and J ends were trimmed by 3 bases and 2 bases, with 11 bases remaining between them. The germline V gene has CDR1 LNHDA and CDR2 SQIVND (reference sequence). This CDR3 spans 14 amino acids. The CDR3: CASSIRWNAYEQYF. The DNA of the CDR3 is TGTGCCAGTAGTATCCGGTGGAACGCCTACGAGCAGTACTTC. The full variable domain, rest sourced from reference TRBV19 and TRBJ2-7, is DGGITQSPKYLFRKEGQNVTLSCEQNLNHDAMYWYRQDPGQGLRLIYYSQIVNDFQKGDIAEGYSVSREKKESFPLTVTSAQKNPTAFYLCASSIRWNAYEQYFGPGTRLTVT.

This clonotype occurred many times. This sequence joins TRBV20-1 and TRBJ1-5; possible D gene TRBD1, 5 bases. CDR3 size: 13 residues. CDR1 DFQATT and CDR2 SNEGSKA come from the germline V gene (reference sequence). Trimming shortened V by 7 bases and J by 3 bases, and 13 bases separated the two germline ends. The CDR3, as DNA: TGCAGTGTAAACCGGGACCCCAATCAGCCCCAGCATTTT. Translation gives CSVNRDPNQPQHF.

This clonotype was seen at least ten times. The J gene is TRBJ2-3, the V gene TRBV20-1; 9 positions match TRBD2. J was trimmed by 0 bases and V by 6 bases; bases with no gene match: 13. This CDR3 region has 17 residues. In germline, CDR1 is DFQATT, CDR2 SNEGSKA (reference sequence). The CDR3: CSAPRGGVGPSTDTQYF. Written as DNA, the CDR3 is TGCAGTGCCCCTCGCGGGGGGGTGGGGCCTAGCACAGATACGCAGTATTTT.

This clonotype was seen repeatedly, ten times or more. The gene calls are TRBV12-3 or TRBV12-4 and TRBJ1-4; the D gene is possibly TRBD1 (6 bases). The CDR3 loop spans 12 amino acids. V lost 5 bases, J lost 7 bases, and 8 bases lay in between. The CDR3 DNA sequence: TGTGCCAGCAGTCCGGACAGTGAAAAACTGTTTTTT. The encoded protein is CASSPDSEKLFF.

The rearrangement joins TRBV30 to TRBJ1-3; D is uncertain. Per germline, CDR1 GTSNPN and CDR2 SVGIG (reference sequence). V lost 3 bases and J lost 4, with 4 bases in between. The CDR3 consists of 11 residues. The CDR3 here is CAWRGGNTIYF. The CDR3 DNA reads TGTGCCTGGAGAGGGGGAAACACCATATATTTT.

This clonotype was detected many times. Because the CDR3's place on the DNA is in doubt, the DNA is left out and the CDR3 is given as listed by TCRdb. This chain uses TRBV12-3 or TRBV12-4 with TRBJ1-2. Including both end residues, the CDR3 is 15 amino acids long. The CDR3 protein is CASSSSGRHHYGYTF.

At least ten counts were recorded for this clonotype. The J gene is TRBJ1-1, the V gene TRBV20-1; 7 nucleotides agree with TRBD1. The CDR3 totals 15 residues. Losses at the gene ends were 6 bases for V and 5 bases for J; bases not matched to a gene: 15. Germline assignment: CDR1 DFQATT and CDR2 SNEGSKA (reference sequence). The CDR3 protein is CSANSPTGSGTEAFF. CDR3 coding DNA: TGCAGTGCCAACTCCCCGACAGGGAGTGGAACTGAAGCTTTCTTT.

Ten or more counts support this clonotype. This chain links TRBV7-2 with TRBJ1-1; D remains ambiguous. Germline assignment: CDR1 SGHTA and CDR2 FQGNSA. Trimming stripped 5 bases from V and 1 base from J, with 5 bases between. There are 12 residues in the CDR3. The CDR3 is CASSRGNTEAFF. Written as DNA, the CDR3 is TGTGCCAGCAGCCGGGGGAACACTGAAGCTTTCTTT. The variable domain in full, completed from reference TRBV7-2 and TRBJ1-1, reads GAGVSQSPSNKVTEKGKDVELRCDPISGHTALYWYRQSLGQGLEFLIYFQGNSAPDKSGLPSDRFSAERTGGSVSTLTIQRTQQEDSAVYLCASSRGNTEAFFGQGTRLTVV.

This clonotype was found many times. The V call is TRBV21-1, the J call TRBJ1-2. TRBV21-1 is given as a pseudogene. The CDR3 has 12 amino acids. The CDR3 nucleotides read TGTGCCAGTCAAACAGCGGGTGATGGCTACACCTTC. It specifies CASQTAGDGYTF.

This clonotype was recorded many times. The J gene is TRBJ1-5, the V gene TRBV7-9, with 10 nucleotides matching TRBD1. The CDR3 has 15 amino acids. Germline-derived CDR1 and CDR2 are SEHNR and FQNEAQ (reference sequence). With 3 bases clipped from V and 2 bases from J, the junction kept 1 base outside the gene matches. The chain's CDR3 is CASSLDRGGNQPQHF. The DNA for the CDR3 is TGTGCCAGCAGCTTGGACAGGGGGGGCAATCAGCCCCAGCATTTT.

This clonotype has a count of ten or more. The chain is built from TRBV12-3 or TRBV12-4 and TRBJ1-1; 7 nucleotides line up with TRBD1. This CDR3 contains 16 residues. Losses at the gene ends were 1 base for V and 3 bases for J; bases not matched to a gene: 8. CDR3 sequence: CASSLVGQSQDTEAFF. DNA of the CDR3: TGTGCCAGCAGTTTAGTGGGACAGTCACAAGACACTGAAGCTTTCTTT.